The clone carrying this T cell receptor (beta chain) appeared many times. Its specificity is not known. The data were taken from a study of prognosis after radiotherapy for stage I lung cancer. As for the study in general: Enrolled patients comprised 14 to 15 with newly diagnosed primary stage I lung tumors and five with oligometastatic NSCLC after surgical resection of the primary tumor. Among the patients, about 7 had squamous cell carcinoma and approximately 11 had adenocarcinoma.

Overall study findings and caveats: The authors did not determine whether the expanded TCR clones were tumor-specific. The study found that unique TCR clone counts fell after stereotactic body radiation therapy, median approximately 10,000 versus 7,000.

CDR1 is DFQATT and CDR2 is SNEGSKA in the germline V gene (reference sequence). This CDR3 has 14 residues. Trimming cost V 5 bases and J 3 bases, with 13 bases left between them. The genomic DNA TCR beta CDR3 region underwent two rounds of multiplex PCR. Primers specific to each TRBV and TRBJ gene were used in first-round PCR. Via MiXCR, TCRdb re-called the multiplex PCR reads, giving one row per CDR3 protein. The sample has 11,000 to 15,000 distinct CDR3 sequences; about 30% are singletons. This sequence originates from a donor over 45 with non-small cell lung cancer. The chain has TRBV20-1 and TRBJ2-2; no reliable D call. Sequencing was performed on PBMCs, taken before or after stereotactic body radiation therapy (not recorded which). CDR3 in amino acids: CSAGRALDTGELFF. The DNA of the CDR3 is TGCAGTGCTGGCCGGGCTCTAGACACCGGGGAGCTGTTTTTT.